These T cell receptor beta chains were read from a single sample in a study of OX40 agonist ivuxolimab in advanced cancers. Sequenced by immunoSEQ multiplex PCR; TCRdb stores in-frame clones only, minus some. The table shows 12,000 or so clones, with about 85% occurring only once. The sample in question was CD4+ or CD8+ T cells sorted from blood, obtained in a trial of the OX40 agonist ivuxolimab. These receptors all come from an adult with an advanced solid tumor such as melanoma, head and neck, liver or kidney cancer. Each CDR3 is given with its conserved first and last residue. D genes are given only for firm matches. A row's size may be missing; if present it is once, few, many or a size class.

D: TRBD1; size: NA; J: TRBJ1-1; V: TRBV6-5; DNA: TGTGCCAGCAGTTACTCCGACAGGGGCACTGAAGCTTTCTTT; CDR3: CASSYSDRGTEAFF
D: NA; size: NA; J: TRBJ2-7; V: TRBV6-1; DNA: TGTGCCAGCAGCATGGGGAGGTCCGAGCAGTACTTC; CDR3: CASSMGRSEQYF
D: NA; size: NA; J: TRBJ2-1; V: TRBV6-1; DNA: TGTGCCAGCAGTGAACGACCCCACAATGAGCAGTTCTTC; CDR3: CASSERPHNEQFF
D: NA; size: NA; J: TRBJ1-1; V: TRBV5-5; DNA: TGTGCCAGCAGCGGGGGGTCCGCTTTCTTT; CDR3: CASSGGSAFF
D: NA; size: NA; J: TRBJ1-2; V: TRBV7-2; DNA: TGTGCCAGCAGCGTAGCCGGACACCCGAACTATGGCTACACCTTC; CDR3: CASSVAGHPNYGYTF
D: NA; size: NA; J: TRBJ2-7; V: TRBV14; DNA: TGTGCCAGCAGCCAGGCTAGCGTCCCTCTACCAACCCTACACTCCTACGAGCAGTACTTC; CDR3: CASSQASVPLPTLHSYEQYF
D: NA; size: NA; J: TRBJ1-1; V: TRBV5-1; DNA: TGCGCCAGCAGCTTGAGGGAGGGAGGGCCGAACACTGAAGCTTTCTTT; CDR3: CASSLREGGPNTEAFF
D: TRBD2; size: NA; J: TRBJ2-3; V: TRBV9; DNA: TGTGCCAGCAGCGTAACTAGCGGGGGTGGCCCCAACACAGATACGCAGTATTTT; CDR3: CASSVTSGGGPNTDTQYF
D: TRBD2; size: NA; J: TRBJ2-1; V: TRBV4-3; DNA: TGCGCCAGCAGCCTCTTAGCGGGGGGGCCGGAAGAGCAGTTCTTC; CDR3: CASSLLAGGPEEQFF
D: NA; size: NA; J: TRBJ2-5; V: TRBV6-1; DNA: TGTGCCAGCAGTCCGAACATGGGGGCCCAAGAGACCCAGTACTTC; CDR3: CASSPNMGAQETQYF
D: TRBD1; size: NA; J: TRBJ2-3; V: TRBV15; DNA: TGTGCCACCAGCAGGGCAGGGGGACCAGATACGCAGTATTTT; CDR3: CATSRAGGPDTQYF
D: NA; size: NA; J: TRBJ1-5; V: TRBV27; DNA: TGTGCCAGCAGTTTAGCCTCTGGCCAGGGAAGCAATCAGCCCCAGCATTTT; CDR3: CASSLASGQGSNQPQHF
D: NA; size: NA; J: TRBJ1-1; V: TRBV9; DNA: TGTGCCAGCAGCGTAGGGACGAACACTGAAGCTTTCTTT; CDR3: CASSVGTNTEAFF
D: TRBD1; size: few; J: TRBJ2-5; V: TRBV19; DNA: TGTGCCAGTAGTATAAGGGACAGACAAATAGAGACCCAGTACTTC; CDR3: CASSIRDRQIETQYF
D: NA; size: NA; J: TRBJ2-1; V: TRBV13; DNA: TGTGCCAGCAGCTTAGAGATGAAATGGGGGAATGAGCAGTTCTTC; CDR3: CASSLEMKWGNEQFF
D: TRBD1; size: once; J: TRBJ1-2; V: TRBV5-1; DNA: TGCGCCAGCAGTTTAGACAGGGCAGACTATGGCTACACCTTC; CDR3: CASSLDRADYGYTF
D: NA; size: NA; J: TRBJ1-2; V: TRBV14; DNA: TGTGCCAGCAGCCACGGGCGGTACTATGGCTACACCTTC; CDR3: CASSHGRYYGYTF
D: NA; size: NA; J: TRBJ2-7; V: TRBV5-4; DNA: TGTGCCAGCAGCTTGAATGGCAACTCGGGGGACGAGCAGTACTTC; CDR3: CASSLNGNSGDEQYF
D: NA; size: NA; J: TRBJ2-3; V: TRBV14; DNA: TGTGCCAGCAGCCCGGGGACGTCTAGCACAGATACGCAGTATTTT; CDR3: CASSPGTSSTDTQYF
D: NA; size: NA; J: TRBJ2-7; V: TRBV12-2; DNA: TGTGCAAGTCGCTCTCGCCTCCCGAGCTCCTACGAGCAGTACTTC; CDR3: CASRSRLPSSYEQYF
D: TRBD2; size: NA; J: TRBJ2-1; V: TRBV7-9; DNA: TGTGCCAGCAGCGTACTAGCGGGGGAGGCTGAGCAGTTCTTC; CDR3: CASSVLAGEAEQFF
D: TRBD2; size: NA; J: TRBJ2-1; V: TRBV4-2; DNA: TGTGCCAGCAGCTCGCTTCTAGCGGGAGTCAACAATGAGCAGTTCTTC; CDR3: CASSSLLAGVNNEQFF
D: NA; size: few; J: TRBJ1-1; V: TRBV6-5; DNA: TGTGCCACCGGGTGGGGAAAAACTGAAGCTTTCTTT; CDR3: CATGWGKTEAFF
D: NA; size: NA; J: TRBJ1-3; V: TRBV10-3; DNA: TGTGCCATCAGTGGGGGGGGGCCTCTCGGGAACACCATATATTTT; CDR3: CAISGGGPLGNTIYF
D: TRBD2; size: NA; J: TRBJ2-1; V: TRBV9; DNA: TGTGCCAGCAGCACCCCGGGACTACACAATGAGCAGTTCTTC; CDR3: CASSTPGLHNEQFF
D: NA; size: NA; J: TRBJ2-2; V: TRBV10-1; DNA: TGCGCCAGCAGTCCACTCGCCGCTGCTACCGGGGAGCTGTTTTTT; CDR3: CASSPLAAATGELFF
D: TRBD2; size: NA; J: TRBJ2-2; V: TRBV7-6; DNA: TGTGCCAGCAGCTTAGTACTAGCGAGAACCGGGGAGCTGTTTTTT; CDR3: CASSLVLARTGELFF
D: NA; size: NA; J: TRBJ1-5; V: TRBV4-3; DNA: TGCGCCAGCAGCCAAGATTGGCGCAATCAGCCCCAGCATTTT; CDR3: CASSQDWRNQPQHF
D: TRBD2; size: NA; J: TRBJ2-2; V: TRBV7-8; DNA: TGTGCCAGCAGCTCCCGGACTAGCGGGAACACCGGGGAGCTGTTTTTT; CDR3: CASSSRTSGNTGELFF
D: NA; size: NA; J: TRBJ1-2; V: TRBV6-6; DNA: TGTGCCAGCAGTTACGGTGGCTATGGCTACACCTTC; CDR3: CASSYGGYGYTF
D: NA; size: NA; J: TRBJ2-7; V: TRBV7-9; DNA: TGTGCCAGCAGCTTAGCAGGGAAGACCTACGAGCAGTACTTC; CDR3: CASSLAGKTYEQYF
D: TRBD2; size: NA; J: TRBJ2-5; V: TRBV5-4; DNA: TGTGCCAGCAGCCCGGGACTACTCCACATGTCAGGAAAGACCCAGTACTTC; CDR3: CASSPGLLHMSGKTQYF
D: NA; size: NA; J: TRBJ2-7; V: TRBV7-6; DNA: TGTGCCAGCAGCTTGGCTGGGGGCGAGCAGTACTTC; CDR3: CASSLAGGEQYF
D: NA; size: NA; J: TRBJ2-1; V: TRBV15; DNA: TGTGCCACCGCCCCAGGGCCAGGGTCTTACAATGAGCAGTTCTTC; CDR3: CATAPGPGSYNEQFF
D: TRBD1; size: NA; J: TRBJ1-1; V: TRBV5-1; DNA: TGCGCCAGCAGGACAGGGTTCGGCACTGAAGCTTTCTTT; CDR3: CASRTGFGTEAFF
D: NA; size: NA; J: TRBJ1-2; V: TRBV9; DNA: TGTGCCAGCAGCGTAGGACAGTCGAGGGGCTACACCTTC; CDR3: CASSVGQSRGYTF
D: TRBD1; size: NA; J: TRBJ2-5; V: TRBV18; DNA: TGTGCCAGCTCACCACGTCCGTGGACAGGGGCGCTTATCACCCAGTACTTC; CDR3: CASSPRPWTGALITQYF
D: TRBD1; size: NA; J: TRBJ1-5; V: TRBV25-1; DNA: TGTGCCAGCAGTCTACAGGGGGCAAATCAGCCCCAGCATTTT; CDR3: CASSLQGANQPQHF
D: NA; size: few; J: TRBJ2-3; V: TRBV27; DNA: TGTGCCAGCAGTTTACCCGGGCCTCCCGGTACGCAGTATTTT; CDR3: CASSLPGPPGTQYF
D: NA; size: NA; J: TRBJ2-7; V: TRBV7-9; DNA: TGTGCCAGCAGCTTAGGGGCTAGTAACGAGCAGTACTTC; CDR3: CASSLGASNEQYF
D: TRBD2; size: once; J: TRBJ2-1; V: TRBV19; DNA: TGTGCCAGTACCGATCGACTAGCGGGTAAATCCACCTACAATGAGCAGTTCTTC; CDR3: CASTDRLAGKSTYNEQFF
D: TRBD2; size: NA; J: TRBJ2-7; V: TRBV6-1; DNA: TGTGCCAGCAACGGGGGGGCCTACGAGCAGTACTTC; CDR3: CASNGGAYEQYF
D: NA; size: once; J: TRBJ2-7; V: TRBV7-6; DNA: TGTGCCAGCAGCGTAGGGCAGGGAAGTTCCTACGAGCAGTACTTC; CDR3: CASSVGQGSSYEQYF
D: TRBD2; size: NA; J: TRBJ2-7; V: TRBV9; DNA: TGTGCCAGCAGCGTGGCGGGACTAGCGGGAGAAGAGCAGTACTTC; CDR3: CASSVAGLAGEEQYF
D: TRBD2; size: NA; J: TRBJ2-5; V: TRBV4-1; DNA: TGCGCCAGCAGCCAATCACCCTCTAGCGGGGGGGCAGAGACCCAGTACTTC; CDR3: CASSQSPSSGGAETQYF
D: TRBD1; size: few; J: TRBJ2-3; V: TRBV6-6; DNA: TGTGCCAGCAGTTACACCGGACAGGGGTTACAGTCCGAGTATTTT; CDR3: CASSYTGQGLQSEYF
D: TRBD1; size: NA; J: TRBJ1-6; V: TRBV27; DNA: TGTGCCAGCAGTTTATCCATCGGACAGGGGTCAAATTCACCCCTCCACTTT; CDR3: CASSLSIGQGSNSPLHF
D: NA; size: NA; J: TRBJ2-7; V: TRBV27; DNA: TGTGCCAGCAGTTTATCGGGGGGCTCCTACGAGCAGTACTTC; CDR3: CASSLSGGSYEQYF
D: TRBD1; size: few; J: TRBJ2-1; V: TRBV13; DNA: TGTGCCAGCAGCTCCCCCCGACAGGGGAGGAATGAGCAGTTCTTC; CDR3: CASSSPRQGRNEQFF
D: NA; size: NA; J: TRBJ1-5; V: TRBV5-6; DNA: TGTGCCAGCAGCTCGGGCTCGAATCAGCCCCAGCATTTT; CDR3: CASSSGSNQPQHF
D: TRBD1; size: NA; J: TRBJ1-1; V: TRBV5-8; DNA: TGTGCCAGCAGCTTGAAGGGACAGGGAATGAACACTGAAGCTTTCTTT; CDR3: CASSLKGQGMNTEAFF
D: TRBD1; size: few; J: TRBJ1-2; V: TRBV7-2; DNA: TGTGCCAGCAGCTCCACTTCGGACAGGGGGGGGTATGGCTACACCTTC; CDR3: CASSSTSDRGGYGYTF
D: NA; size: NA; J: TRBJ2-1; V: TRBV9; DNA: TGTGCCAGCAGCGTAGAGCAGGGCAATGAGCAGTTCTTC; CDR3: CASSVEQGNEQFF
D: NA; size: NA; J: TRBJ2-3; V: TRBV15; DNA: TGTGCCACCAGCAGAGATCGGGACGGAGTGAGCACAGATACGCAGTATTTT; CDR3: CATSRDRDGVSTDTQYF